The present T cell receptor (beta chain) was sequenced within a study of T-cell memory formation after mild COVID-19. TCRdb redid the calling of the 5' RACE reads with MiXCR, one entry per CDR3 protein. The sample includes roughly 600,000 distinct CDR3 sequences, roughly 18% of them seen just once. This clonotype was seen a handful of times. Its antigen is currently unknown. The trim removed 5 bases at V and 7 bases at J, leaving 14 bases unmatched. The germline gives CDR1 SGHVS, CDR2 FNYEAQ. There are 16 residues in the CDR3. Notes on the study in general: Contracting CD4+ clones sat mainly in CM and EM; CD8+ in EMRA. A subset of responding clones appeared in pre-infection memory, suggesting cross-reactive memory joined.

The sample taken for sequencing was PBMCs or a T cell subset sorted from them (not recorded which). The V call is TRBV7-6, the J call TRBJ2-3; 8 nucleotides match TRBD1. This TCR came from an adult woman who had mild COVID-19 (a few samples of this study predate the infection). Cell type and time point are not known. This CDR3 is CASSQSHQGARNTQYF. DNA for the CDR3: TGTGCCAGCAGCCAATCCCATCAGGGGGCTCGTAATACGCAGTATTTT.